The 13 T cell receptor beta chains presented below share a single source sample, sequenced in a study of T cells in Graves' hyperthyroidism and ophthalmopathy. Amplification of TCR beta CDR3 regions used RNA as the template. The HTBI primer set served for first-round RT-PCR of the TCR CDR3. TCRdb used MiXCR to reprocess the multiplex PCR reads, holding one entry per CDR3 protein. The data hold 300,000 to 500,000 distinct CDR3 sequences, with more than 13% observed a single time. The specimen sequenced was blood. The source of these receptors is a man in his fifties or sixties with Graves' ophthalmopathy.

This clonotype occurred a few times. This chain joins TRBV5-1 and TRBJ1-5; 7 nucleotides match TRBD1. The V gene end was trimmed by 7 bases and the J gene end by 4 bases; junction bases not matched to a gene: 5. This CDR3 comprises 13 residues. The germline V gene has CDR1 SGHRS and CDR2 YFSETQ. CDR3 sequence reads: CASSGTENQPQHF. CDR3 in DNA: TGCGCCAGCTCCGGGACAGAGAATCAGCCCCAGCATTTT.

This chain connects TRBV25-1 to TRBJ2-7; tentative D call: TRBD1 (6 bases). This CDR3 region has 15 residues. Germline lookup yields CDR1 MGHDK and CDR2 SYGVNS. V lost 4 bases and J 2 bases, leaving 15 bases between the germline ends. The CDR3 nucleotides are TGTGCCAGCAGTGGGAACACAGGGTTTCCCTACGAGCAGTACTTC. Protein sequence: CASSGNTGFPYEQYF.

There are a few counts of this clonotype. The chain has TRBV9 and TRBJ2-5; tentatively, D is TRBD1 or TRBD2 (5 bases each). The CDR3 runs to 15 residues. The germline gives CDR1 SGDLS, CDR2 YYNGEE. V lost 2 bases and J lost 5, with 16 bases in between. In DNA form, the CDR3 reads TGTGCCAGCAGCGTCGGGACCAGGGTAATGGAGACCCAGTACTTC. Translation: CASSVGTRVMETQYF.

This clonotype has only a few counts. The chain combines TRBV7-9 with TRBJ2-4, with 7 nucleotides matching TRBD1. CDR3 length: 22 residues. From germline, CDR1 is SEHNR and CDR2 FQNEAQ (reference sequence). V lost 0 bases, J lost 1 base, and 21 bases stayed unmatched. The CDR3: CASSLADLFGTAAHRAKNIQYF. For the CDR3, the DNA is TGTGCCAGCAGCTTAGCGGATCTATTCGGGACAGCAGCCCATAGGGCCAAAAACATTCAGTACTTC.

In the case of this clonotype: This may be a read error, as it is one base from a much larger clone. CDR3 protein: CASSSTSGIETQYF. In nucleotides, the CDR3 is TGTGCCAGCAGCTCGACTAGCGGGATAGAGACCCAGTACTTC. V and J are TRBV11-2 and TRBJ2-5, with 11 nucleotides matching TRBD2. J lost 4 bases, V lost 4 bases, and 2 bases had no gene match. The germline V gene has CDR1 SGHAT and CDR2 FQNNGV. The CDR3 contains 14 residues.

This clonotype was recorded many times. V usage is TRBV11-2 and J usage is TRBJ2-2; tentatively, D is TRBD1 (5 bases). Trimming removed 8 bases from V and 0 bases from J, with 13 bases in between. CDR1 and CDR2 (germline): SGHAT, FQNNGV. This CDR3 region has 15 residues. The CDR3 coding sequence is TGTGCCAGCGCGATCCAGGGAACGAACACCGGGGAGCTGTTTTTT. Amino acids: CASAIQGTNTGELFF.

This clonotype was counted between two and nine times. This CDR3 reads CASTPWASGSQTQYF. The CDR3 DNA reads TGTGCCAGCACCCCCTGGGCTAGCGGGAGTCAGACCCAGTACTTC. The chain links TRBV7-8 to TRBJ2-5; the match to TRBD2 covers 10 bases. The CDR3 sequence is 15 residues long. Germline assignment: CDR1 SGHVS and CDR2 FQNEAQ. The J segment lost 6 bases and the V segment lost 7 bases, leaving 11 bases of the junction unmatched.

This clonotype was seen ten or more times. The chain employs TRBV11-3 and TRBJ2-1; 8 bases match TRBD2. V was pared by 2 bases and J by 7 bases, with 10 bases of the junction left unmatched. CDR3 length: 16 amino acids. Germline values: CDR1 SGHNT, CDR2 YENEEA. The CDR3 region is CASSLQSGGKGNEQFF. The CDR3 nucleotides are TGTGCCAGCAGCTTACAAAGCGGGGGTAAAGGGAATGAGCAGTTCTTC.

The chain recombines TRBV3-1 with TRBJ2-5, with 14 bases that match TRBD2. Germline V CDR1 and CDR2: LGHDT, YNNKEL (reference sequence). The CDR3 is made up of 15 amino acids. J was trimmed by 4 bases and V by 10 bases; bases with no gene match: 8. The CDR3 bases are TGTGCCACGGATGGTGGACTAGCGGGAGGAGAGACCCAGTACTTC. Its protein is CATDGGLAGGETQYF.

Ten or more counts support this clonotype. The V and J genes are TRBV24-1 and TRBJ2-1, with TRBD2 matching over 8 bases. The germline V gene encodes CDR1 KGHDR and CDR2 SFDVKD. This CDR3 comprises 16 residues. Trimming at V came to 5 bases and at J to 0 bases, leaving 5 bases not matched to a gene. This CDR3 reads CATSGTSGFSYNEQFF. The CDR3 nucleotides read TGTGCCACCAGTGGTACTAGCGGATTCTCCTACAATGAGCAGTTCTTC.

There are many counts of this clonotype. The DNA for the CDR3 is TGCGCCAGCAGCTTGCGTGGGGCTGAAGCTTTCTTT. Translation: CASSLRGAEAFF. The chain couples TRBV5-1 to TRBJ1-1; no reliable D call. This CDR3 spans 12 amino acids. CDR1 and CDR2 (germline): SGHRS, YFSETQ. Trimming removed 1 base from V and 6 bases from J, with 7 bases in between.

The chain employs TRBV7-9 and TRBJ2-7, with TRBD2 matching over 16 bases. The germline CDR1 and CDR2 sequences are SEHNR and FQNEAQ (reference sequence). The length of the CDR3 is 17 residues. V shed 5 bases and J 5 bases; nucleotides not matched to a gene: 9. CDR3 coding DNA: TGTGCCAGCAGCCCGACGGGACTAGCGGGAGGGCGGGACGAGCAGTACTTC. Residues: CASSPTGLAGGRDEQYF.

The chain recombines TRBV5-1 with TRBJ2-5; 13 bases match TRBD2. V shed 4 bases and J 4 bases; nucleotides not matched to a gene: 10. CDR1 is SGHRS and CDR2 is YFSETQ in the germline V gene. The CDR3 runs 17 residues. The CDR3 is CASSPPNRLAGGETQYF. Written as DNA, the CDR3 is TGCGCCAGCAGCCCCCCGAACAGACTAGCGGGAGGAGAGACCCAGTACTTC. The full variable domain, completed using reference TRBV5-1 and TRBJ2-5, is KAGVTQTPRYLIKTRGQQVTLSCSPISGHRSVSWYQQTPGQGLQFLFEYFSETQRNKGNFPGRFSGRQFSNSRSEMNVSTLELGDSALYLCASSPPNRLAGGETQYFGPGTRLLVL.